This section outlines one T cell receptor beta chain sequence together with its context. Individual cDNA molecules were tagged with unique molecular identifiers. Each CDR3 protein gets one entry after TCRdb re-called the 5' RACE reads with MiXCR. Here the sample spans tens of thousands of distinct CDR3 sequences, 3.5% to 5.5% being singletons. This sample was included in a study of early T cells in non-severe SARS-CoV-2 infection. Study-wide background: Chains from this unsorted whole-blood bulk RNA could not be paired.

V was shortened by 2 bases and J by 2 bases, with 9 bases between the two germline ends. This CDR3 spans 14 amino acids. Germline V gene sequence: CDR1 LGHDT, CDR2 YNNKEL (reference sequence). This chain connects TRBV3-1 to TRBJ1-2; D is ambiguous. The source is an adult who was a healthcare worker with PCR-confirmed SARS-CoV-2 infection or an uninfected control (not recorded which). The material sequenced was whole blood. DNA of the CDR3: TGTGCCAGCAGCCAATCGGCAGCGAACTATGGCTACACCTTC. Residues: CASSQSAANYGYTF.